Sequencing of this T cell receptor beta chain was carried out in a study of T-cell reconstitution after alpha-beta-depleted transplantation in children. The CDR3 extends over 15 amino acids. Losses at the gene ends were 3 bases for V and 6 bases for J; bases not matched to a gene: 8. Construction of the TCRbeta library involved unique molecular identifiers. TCRdb re-derived calls from the PCR reads in MiXCR, one entry per CDR3 protein. The repertoire holds about 91,000 distinct CDR3 sequences, with 8% to 9% as singletons. Sequences were derived from PBMCs from the stem cell graft donor, sampled from the stem cell graft. This chain connects TRBV12-3 or TRBV12-4 to TRBJ2-4, with 7 bases aligning to TRBD2. This TCR came from a human donor who donated a stem cell graft to a child with congenital amegakaryocytic thrombocytopenia. The CDR3 spells CASSFAPGGGNIQYF. DNA for the CDR3: TGTGCCAGCAGTTTCGCCCCGGGAGGAGGAAACATTCAGTACTTC.